The text below deals with one T cell receptor (beta chain). The antigen is not known. This specimen comes from a study of cytomegalovirus exposure and HLA in healthy donors. The PCR employed 60 Vbeta primers together with 13 Jbeta primers. Sequenced by immunoSEQ multiplex PCR; TCRdb stores in-frame clones only, minus some. The repertoire holds around 300,000 clones, with under 80% as singletons. Points from the study as a whole: Researchers counted approximately 160 TCR beta chains as cytomegalovirus-associated.

V lost 2 bases to trimming and J lost 4 bases, with 6 bases between them. CDR3 length: 13 amino acids. Germline V gives CDR1 WNHNN, CDR2 SYGVQD (reference sequence). This sequence was found in a female donor in good health and CMV-seronegative. The sequencing input was PBMCs. V gene TRBV10-1 combines with J gene TRBJ2-1; D remains ambiguous. This CDR3 is CASSEGQYNEQFF. CDR3 DNA sequence: TGCGCCAGCAGTGAGGGGCAGTACAATGAGCAGTTCTTC.